This T cell receptor (beta chain) was obtained from a study of Tregs in tolerant kidney transplant recipients. Trimming took off 5 bases at V and 4 bases at J, with 9 bases between the two ends. There are 12 residues in the CDR3. CDR1 is SEHNR, CDR2 FQNEAQ, per germline (reference sequence). Study outcomes and limitations: Findings come from small patient numbers and require larger validation. For some patients, primers changed over time, blocking nucleotide-level comparison. Expanding Tregs on activated donor B cells appeared to best identify donor-specific TCRbeta clones.

Comments on this clone: Its target is not known. The CDR3 extends 3 residues past the end of the read, so its final part is completed from the germline J gene.

TCRdb keeps only in-frame clones here, not all; method: immunoSEQ multiplex PCR. Its listing shows some 31,000 clones. The sequencing here drew on CD8+ T cells from blood, taken before the transplant. This receptor was obtained from a human donor who received a combined kidney and bone marrow transplant. The chain recombines TRBV7-9 with TRBJ2-7, with D possibly being TRBD1 (5 bases). The CDR3 sequence: CASSPDRYEQYF. The CDR3 DNA, read in part, is TGTGCCAGCAGCCCTGACAGATACGAG.